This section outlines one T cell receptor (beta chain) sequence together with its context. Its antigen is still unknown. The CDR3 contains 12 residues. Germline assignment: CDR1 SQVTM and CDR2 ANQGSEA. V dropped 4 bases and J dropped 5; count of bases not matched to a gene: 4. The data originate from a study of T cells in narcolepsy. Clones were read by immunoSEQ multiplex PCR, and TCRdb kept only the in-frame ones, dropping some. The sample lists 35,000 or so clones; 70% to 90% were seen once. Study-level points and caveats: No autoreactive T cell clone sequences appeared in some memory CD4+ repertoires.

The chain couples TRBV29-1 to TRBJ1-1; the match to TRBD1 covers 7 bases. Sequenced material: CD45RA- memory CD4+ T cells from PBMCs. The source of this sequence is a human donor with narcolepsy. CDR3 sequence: CSVVGRGTEAFF. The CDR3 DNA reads TGCAGCGTTGTTGGCAGGGGGACTGAAGCTTTCTTT.